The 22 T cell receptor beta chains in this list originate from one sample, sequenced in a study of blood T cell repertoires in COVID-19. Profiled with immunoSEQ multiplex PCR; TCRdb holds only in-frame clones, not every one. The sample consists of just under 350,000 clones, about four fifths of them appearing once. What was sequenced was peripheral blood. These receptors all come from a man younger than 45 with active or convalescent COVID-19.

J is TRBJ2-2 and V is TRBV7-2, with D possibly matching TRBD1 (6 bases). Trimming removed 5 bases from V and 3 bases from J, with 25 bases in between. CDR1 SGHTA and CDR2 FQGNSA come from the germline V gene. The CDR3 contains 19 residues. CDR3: CASSSGQFIIIPHTGELFF. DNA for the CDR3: TGTGCCAGCAGCAGCGGACAGTTCATCATCATTCCGCACACCGGGGAGCTGTTTTTT.

CDR3 DNA sequence: TGTGCCAGCAGAGACTCAGGGGGATTTTCGGATGGCTACACCTTC. It yields the protein CASRDSGGFSDGYTF. The V and J genes are TRBV11-3 and TRBJ1-2; 7 bases agree with TRBD1. The length of the CDR3 is 15 residues. V lost 6 bases, J lost 6 bases, and 13 bases stayed unmatched. Looked up from germline, CDR1 is SGHNT and CDR2 is YENEEA.

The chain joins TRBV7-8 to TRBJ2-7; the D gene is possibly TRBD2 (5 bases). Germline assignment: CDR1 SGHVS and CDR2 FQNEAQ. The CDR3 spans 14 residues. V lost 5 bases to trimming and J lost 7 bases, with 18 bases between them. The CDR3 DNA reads TGTGCCAGCAGCAAAGTGGCTACCGGGATGGAGCAGTACTTC. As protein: CASSKVATGMEQYF.

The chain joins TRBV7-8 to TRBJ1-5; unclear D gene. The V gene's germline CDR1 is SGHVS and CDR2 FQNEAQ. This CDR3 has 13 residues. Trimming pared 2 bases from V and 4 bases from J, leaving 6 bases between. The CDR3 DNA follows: TGTGCCAGCAGCTTAACAGCTAATCAGCCCCAGCATTTT. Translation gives CASSLTANQPQHF.

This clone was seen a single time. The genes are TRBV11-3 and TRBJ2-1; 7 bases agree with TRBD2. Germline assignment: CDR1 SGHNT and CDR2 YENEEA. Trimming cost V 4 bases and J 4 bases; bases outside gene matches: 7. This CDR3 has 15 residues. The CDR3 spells CASSSRASGYNEQFF. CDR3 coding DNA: TGTGCCAGCAGCTCACGGGCTAGCGGTTACAATGAGCAGTTCTTC.

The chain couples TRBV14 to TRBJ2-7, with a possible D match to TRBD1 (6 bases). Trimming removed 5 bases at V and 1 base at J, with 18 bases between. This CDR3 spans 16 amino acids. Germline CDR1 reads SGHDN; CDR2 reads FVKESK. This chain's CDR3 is CASSALTWDKSYEQYF. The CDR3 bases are TGTGCCAGCAGCGCCCTTACGTGGGACAAGTCCTACGAGCAGTACTTC.

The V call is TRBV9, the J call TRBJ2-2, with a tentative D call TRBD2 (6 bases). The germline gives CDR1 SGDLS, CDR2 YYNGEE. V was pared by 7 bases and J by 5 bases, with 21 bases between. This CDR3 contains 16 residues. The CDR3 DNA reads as TGTGCCAGCCGCCGGGACTCTTCTCGTGGGACCGGGGAGCTGTTTTTT. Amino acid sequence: CASRRDSSRGTGELFF.

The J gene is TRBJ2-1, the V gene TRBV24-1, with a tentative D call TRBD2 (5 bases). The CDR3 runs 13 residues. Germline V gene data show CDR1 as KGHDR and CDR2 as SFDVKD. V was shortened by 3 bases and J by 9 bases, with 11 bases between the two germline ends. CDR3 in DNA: TGTGCCACCAGTGATCTTAGGACTGGTGAGCAGTTCTTC. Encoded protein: CATSDLRTGEQFF.

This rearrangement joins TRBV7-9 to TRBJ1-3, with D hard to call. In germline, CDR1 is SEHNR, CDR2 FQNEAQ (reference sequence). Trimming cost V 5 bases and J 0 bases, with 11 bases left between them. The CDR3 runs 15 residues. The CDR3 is CASSVRGGSGNTIYF. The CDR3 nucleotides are TGTGCCAGCAGCGTACGAGGCGGCTCTGGAAACACCATATATTTT.

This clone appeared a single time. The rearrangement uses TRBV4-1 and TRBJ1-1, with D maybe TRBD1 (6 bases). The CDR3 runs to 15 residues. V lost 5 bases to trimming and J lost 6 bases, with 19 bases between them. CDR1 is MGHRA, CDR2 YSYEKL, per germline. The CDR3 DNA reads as TGCGCCAGCAGCGCTACCGGCAGGGGAAGAGCTGAAGCTTTCTTT. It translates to CASSATGRGRAEAFF.

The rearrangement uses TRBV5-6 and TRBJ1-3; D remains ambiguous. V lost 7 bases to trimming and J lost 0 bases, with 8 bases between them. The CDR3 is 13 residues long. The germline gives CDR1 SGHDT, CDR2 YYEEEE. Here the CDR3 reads CASGGISGNTIYF. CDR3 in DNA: TGTGCCAGCGGCGGTATCTCTGGAAACACCATATATTTT.

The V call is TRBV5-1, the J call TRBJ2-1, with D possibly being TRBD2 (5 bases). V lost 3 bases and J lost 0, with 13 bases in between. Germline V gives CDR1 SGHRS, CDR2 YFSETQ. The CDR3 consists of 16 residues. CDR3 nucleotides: TGCGCCAGCAGCTCCGTCGGGGATCTCTCCTACAATGAGCAGTTCTTC. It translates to CASSSVGDLSYNEQFF. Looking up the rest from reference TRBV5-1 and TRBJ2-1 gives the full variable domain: KAGVTQTPRYLIKTRGQQVTLSCSPISGHRSVSWYQQTPGQGLQFLFEYFSETQRNKGNFPGRFSGRQFSNSRSEMNVSTLELGDSALYLCASSSVGDLSYNEQFFGPGTRLTVL.

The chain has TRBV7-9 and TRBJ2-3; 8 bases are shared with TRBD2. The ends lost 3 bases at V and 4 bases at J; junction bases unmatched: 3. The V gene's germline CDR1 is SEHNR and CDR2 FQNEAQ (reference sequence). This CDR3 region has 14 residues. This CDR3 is CASSLLAGADTQYF. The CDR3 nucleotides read TGTGCCAGCAGCTTGCTAGCGGGTGCAGATACGCAGTATTTT.

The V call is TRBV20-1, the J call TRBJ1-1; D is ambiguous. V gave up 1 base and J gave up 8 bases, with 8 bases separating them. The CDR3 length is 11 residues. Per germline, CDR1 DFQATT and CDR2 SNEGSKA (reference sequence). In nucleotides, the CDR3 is TGCAGTGCTAGAGTGGTCGGGGAAGCTTTCTTT. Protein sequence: CSARVVGEAFF.

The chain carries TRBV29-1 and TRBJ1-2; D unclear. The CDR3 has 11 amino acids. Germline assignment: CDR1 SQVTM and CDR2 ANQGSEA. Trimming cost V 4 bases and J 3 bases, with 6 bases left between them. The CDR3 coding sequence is TGCAGCGTTGGGGAGGACTATGGCTACACCTTC. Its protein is CSVGEDYGYTF.

The CDR3 sequence: CASSLGLSSGNTIYF. The CDR3 DNA reads as TGTGCCAGCAGCTTAGGTCTGAGCTCTGGAAACACCATATATTTT. This chain connects TRBV13 to TRBJ1-3; D remains ambiguous. The CDR3 runs to 15 residues. Germline V lookup: CDR1 PRHDT, CDR2 FYEKMQ (reference sequence). The V end lost 0 bases, the J end lost 0 bases, and 6 bases lay between the germline ends.

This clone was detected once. The CDR3 DNA follows: TGTGCCAGCAGCGGACAGCGGACTCTCTACAATGAGCAGTTCTTC. Translating gives CASSGQRTLYNEQFF. The chain carries TRBV11-2 and TRBJ2-1; a weak D match, TRBD1 (6 bases). CDR1 is SGHAT, CDR2 FQNNGV, per germline. Trimming shortened V by 5 bases and J by 3 bases, and 14 bases separated the two germline ends. This CDR3 has 15 residues.

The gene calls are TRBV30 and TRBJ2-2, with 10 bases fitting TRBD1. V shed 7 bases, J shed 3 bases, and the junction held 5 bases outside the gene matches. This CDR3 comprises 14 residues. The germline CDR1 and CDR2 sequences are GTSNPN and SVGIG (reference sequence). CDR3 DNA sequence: TGTGCCTCAGGACAGGGGGTGTACACCGGGGAGCTGTTTTTT. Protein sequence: CASGQGVYTGELFF.

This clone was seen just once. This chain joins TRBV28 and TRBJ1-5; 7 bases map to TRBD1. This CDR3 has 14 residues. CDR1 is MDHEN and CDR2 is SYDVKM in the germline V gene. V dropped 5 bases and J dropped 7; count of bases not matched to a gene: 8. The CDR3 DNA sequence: TGTGCCAGCAGTCCAACAGGGGCACGCCAGCCCCAGCATTTT. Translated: CASSPTGARQPQHF. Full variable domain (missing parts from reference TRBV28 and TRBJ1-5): DVKVTQSSRYLVKRTGEKVFLECVQDMDHENMFWYRQDPGLGLRLIYFSYDVKMKEKGDIPEGYSVSREKKERFSLILESASTNQTSMYLCASSPTGARQPQHFGDGTRLSIL.

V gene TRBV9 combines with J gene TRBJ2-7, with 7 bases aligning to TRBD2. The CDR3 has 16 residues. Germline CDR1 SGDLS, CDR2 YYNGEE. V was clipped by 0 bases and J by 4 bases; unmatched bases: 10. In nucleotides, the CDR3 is TGTGCCAGCAGCGTAGGAGTGGGGGAGGGAGGGTACGAGCAGTACTTC. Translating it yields CASSVGVGEGGYEQYF.

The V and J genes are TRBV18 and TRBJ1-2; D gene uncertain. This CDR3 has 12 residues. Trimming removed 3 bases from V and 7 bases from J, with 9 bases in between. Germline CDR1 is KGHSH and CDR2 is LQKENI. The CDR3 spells CASSPEGGGYTF. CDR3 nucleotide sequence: TGTGCCAGCTCACCCGAGGGTGGTGGCTACACCTTC.

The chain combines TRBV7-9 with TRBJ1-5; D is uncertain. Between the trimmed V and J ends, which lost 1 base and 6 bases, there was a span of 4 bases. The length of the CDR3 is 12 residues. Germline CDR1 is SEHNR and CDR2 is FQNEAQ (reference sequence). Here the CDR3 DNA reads TGTGCCAGCAGCTTAGATAGTCAGCCCCAGCATTTT. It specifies CASSLDSQPQHF.